The present entry profiles one T cell receptor (beta chain) with its context. This clone occurred a few times. It has no known antigen specificity. The record has no base qualities; no much larger clone is one base away. The sample comes from a study of T cells in localized non-small cell lung cancer (dated by TCRdb to about 2020). Study-level background: The study analyzed T cell repertoires of approximately 240 early-stage NSCLC patients, comparing tumors and uninvolved tumor-adjacent lungs. Of the NSCLC patients, 120 to 150 were male and roughly 110 were female, and the mean age was approximately 66 years. The cohort was made up of some 240 treatment-naive NSCLC patients whose localized lung tumors had been resected.

General findings and caveats noted by the study authors: Because of the exploratory design, TCR variables were selected using unadjusted p-values without false-discovery rate correction. A median of 57 of the top 100 tumor clones turned up in the paired uninvolved adjacent lung, and under 30 of those clones also ranked among the top 100 of that same adjacent lung. Higher blood T cell density associated with longer overall survival, while higher adjacent-lung clonality associated with shorter survival. Because multi-region sequencing of the tumors was not done, intratumor heterogeneity could not be ruled out. The highest T cell clonality was observed in uninvolved tumor-adjacent lung, where clonality exceeded that of tumor, suggesting that antigenic responses were more focused in uninvolved tumor-adjacent lung.

The CDR3 covers 13 residues, taking in both the cysteine and the phenylalanine. The DNA shown is the 39-base CDR3, in frame from base 1. V loses 6 bases of germline sequence and J loses 5 bases, and the interval between the two ends is 13 bases. CDR1 MNHNS and CDR2 SASEGT were looked up in the germline V gene. At diagnosis, tumor, uninvolved tumor-adjacent lung and peripheral blood were collected and then preserved as a mix of FFPE and fresh-frozen material. For TCR repertoire profiling, the blood samples were analyzed as peripheral blood mononuclear cells. TCR beta CDR3 regions were sequenced from DNA using the immunoSEQ Assay. Per the original workflow: To compute T cell density, TCR beta template counts were normalized to usable DNA, which was estimated by amplifying housekeeping genes. Using the preseqR package, richness was estimated by extrapolating to 120,000 templates for tissue samples and 400,000 templates for PBMC samples. Clonality was defined by subtracting Pielou's evenness from one. To identify tissue-enriched TCRs, differential abundance testing was run on productive amino-acid clonotypes with a minimum total count of 5 and an alpha of 0.1. The Jaccard Index and the Morisita Overlap Index were used to measure how much the repertoires overlapped between compartments. TCR beta CDR3s were clustered by GLIPH together with public tetramer-defined viral CDR3s, and at least three viral sequences plus V-gene enrichment were required for viral motifs. TCRdb took over this immuneACCESS table, retaining in-frame rearrangements with V and J assigned. Such tables are incomplete; in checked studies, under half of the missing clones stem from an unresolved V gene, and the remainder is unexplained. D and trimming come from the DNA, and the V and J calls and clone size come from that table. The sample table contains over 30,000 clones; only one count was recorded for about 80% of them. Jointly, the top ten make up 33% of the sample.

The receptor chain draws on TRBV6-1 and TRBJ1-1; 5 matching bases give a weak D call of TRBD1. The receptor's source is a male donor older than 55 with stage II squamous cell lung carcinoma. The source material was peripheral blood, sampled before any cancer treatment. The base sequence is TGTGCCAGCAGATTTGTCGGGGGGACTGAAGCTTTCTTT. Translated, this gives CASRFVGGTEAFF.